Following are 20 T cell receptor gamma chains from one sample sequenced in a study of gamma delta lymphoproliferative disorders and STAT genes (dated by TCRdb to about 2018). The receptor library was made with multiplex PCR. For sequencing, an Illumina MiSeq was employed. Clonotypes were called again by TCRdb from the public reads via CATT, and duplicate nucleotide sequences were then merged into one entry. For this sample the table gives around 4,500 gamma-chain clones, of which approximately 8% were detected only once. The ten largest clones take up roughly 2.9% of the sample. For both patients and controls, peripheral blood mononuclear cells were isolated, and the genomic DNA from these cells was used for TCR sequencing. The specimen was blood. The receptors shown here come from a human donor in good health.

By sample share, this clone is medium-sized (0.01 to 0.1%). The V gene is TRGV4, the J gene TRGJ1 or TRGJ2. The J gene, absent from TCRdb, was called here by matching the DNA to germline. Germline-derived CDR1 and CDR2 are EGSTGY and YDSYTSSV. This CDR3 spans 12 amino acids. After removal of 5 bases from V and 3 bases from J, the junction contained 4 bases not matched to a gene. Here the CDR3 reads CATWGIYYKKLF. CDR3 bases: TGTGCCACCTGGGGCATTTATTATAAGAAACTCTTT.

By sample share, this clone is medium-sized. The gene calls are TRGV10 and TRGJ1 or TRGJ2. TCRdb is silent on the J gene; assignment here came from matching the DNA to germline. TRGV10 qualifies as an ORF whose function is uncertain. V shed 8 bases and J 9 bases; nucleotides not matched to a gene: 11. This CDR3 is built from 12 residues. This CDR3 is CAAWDYHFKKLF. DNA for the CDR3: TGTGCTGCGTGGGATTATCACTTTAAGAAACTCTTT.

This clone is medium-sized by share. V is TRGV8 and J is TRGJ1 or TRGJ2. The J gene comes from matching the DNA to germline here; TCRdb lacks it. J lost 1 base, V lost 3 bases, and 6 bases had no gene match. The CDR3 spans 14 residues. Per germline, CDR1 VENAVY and CDR2 YDSYNSRV. The CDR3, as DNA: TGTGCCACCTGGGATTCCAACAATTATTATAAGAAACTCTTT. This gives the protein CATWDSNNYYKKLF.

The V segment is TRGV2, and no J call was made. The CDR3 covers 9 residues. Germline CDR1 and CDR2: EGSNGY and YDSYNSKV. The CDR3 coding sequence is TGTGCCACCTGGGACGCCCAGGTCTTT. It translates to CATWDAQVF.

This chain connects TRGV11 to TRGJP1. As TCRdb names no J gene, one was assigned here on the basis of a DNA match to germline. TRGV11 carries the ORF label, with uncertain function. CDR3 length equals 12 residues. J gave up 6 bases and V 8 bases, and 3 bases lay outside the gene matches. The CDR3 reads CACWTPGWFKIF. The DNA for the CDR3 is TGTGCCTGCTGGACCCCTGGTTGGTTCAAGATATTT.

This clone is medium-sized within its sample. CDR3 DNA: TGTGCTGCGTGGGATTATAATTATTATAAGAAACTCTTT. Its translation is CAAWDYNYYKKLF. The chain is built from TRGV10 and TRGJ1 or TRGJ2. TCRdb gives no J gene; it was assigned here by matching the DNA to germline. TRGV10 counts as an open reading frame of uncertain function. The CDR3 extends over 13 amino acids. The V and J ends lost 8 bases and 1 base, in that order; junction bases with no gene match: 6.

By share of the sample, this clone is medium-sized. The same CDR3 can be traced to other DNA sequences in this sample. CDR3 in amino acids: CATWDRPYYKKLF. As DNA, the CDR3 is TGTGCCACCTGGGACAGGCCCTATTATAAGAAACTCTTT. The chain has TRGV3 and TRGJ1 or TRGJ2. No J gene was available from TCRdb, and it was assigned here by a germline match of the DNA. The V and J ends lost 0 bases and 4 bases, in that order; junction bases with no gene match: 3. The V gene's germline CDR1 is VTNTFY and CDR2 YDVSTARD (reference sequence). The CDR3 contains 13 residues.

In this sample, this clone is medium-sized. The same CDR3 arises from other DNA sequences in this sample as well. J is TRGJ1 or TRGJ2 and V is TRGV4. Germline matching of the DNA provided the J gene here, since TCRdb leaves it blank. V trimming: 4 bases; J trimming: 5 bases; junction bases outside the gene matches: 2. The V gene's germline CDR1 is EGSTGY and CDR2 YDSYTSSV. The CDR3 spans 11 residues. Written as DNA, the CDR3 is TGTGCCACCTGGGAAGATTATAAGAAACTCTTT. As protein: CATWEDYKKLF.

By share, this clone counts as medium-sized. The rearrangement joins TRGV2 to TRGJ1 or TRGJ2. TCRdb gives no J gene; it was assigned here by matching the DNA to germline. Unmatched junction bases numbered 15, after V lost 0 bases and J lost 4 bases. The CDR3 sequence is 17 residues long. Germline CDR1 reads EGSNGY; CDR2 reads YDSYNSKV. The DNA for the CDR3 is TGTGCCACCTGGGACGGGCGCCGGGGTTTGCGGTATTATAAGAAACTCTTT. This translates into CATWDGRRGLRYYKKLF.

By sample fraction, this clone is medium-sized. Distinct nucleotide sequences in the sample also encode this CDR3. The chain couples TRGV4 to TRGJ1 or TRGJ2. TCRdb carries no J gene annotation; the J gene was assigned here by matching the DNA with germline. This CDR3 spans 14 amino acids. Losses at the gene ends were 5 bases for V and 7 bases for J; bases not matched to a gene: 14. The germline gives CDR1 EGSTGY, CDR2 YDSYTSSV. The CDR3, as DNA: TGTGCCACCTGGGTTCTATCGCACCTATATAAGAAACTCTTT. This encodes CATWVLSHLYKKLF.

This clone was seen repeatedly, ten times or more. The V and J genes are TRGV2 and TRGJ1 or TRGJ2. TCRdb carries no J gene annotation; the J gene was assigned here by matching the DNA with germline. Looked up from germline, CDR1 is EGSNGY and CDR2 is YDSYNSKV. There are 11 residues in the CDR3. V was clipped by 5 bases and J by 5 bases; unmatched bases: 3. CDR3: CATWVDYKKLF. The CDR3 nucleotides read TGTGCCACCTGGGTCGATTATAAGAAACTCTTT.

This clone rates as medium-sized (0.01 to 0.1%). This chain uses TRGV2 with TRGJ1 or TRGJ2. Here the J gene was assigned by germline matching of the DNA, as TCRdb has none. The CDR3 is 15 residues long. Looked up from germline, CDR1 is EGSNGY and CDR2 is YDSYNSKV. Germline trimming cut 0 bases from V and 3 bases from J; bases unmatched to any gene: 8. The CDR3 reads CATWDGRKGYYKKLF. CDR3 bases: TGTGCCACCTGGGACGGGCGAAAGGGTTATTATAAGAAACTCTTT.

To note about this clone: It is unclear where the CDR3 begins or ends on the DNA, so no DNA is shown, and the CDR3 is as TCRdb lists it. The J gene was not called, though the V gene is TRGV11. TRGV11 is annotated as an ORF whose role is uncertain. Ends included, the CDR3 has 16 residues. CDR3: CTTVPAGLSSDWIKTF.

By frequency in the sample, this clone is medium-sized. This chain links TRGV2 with TRGJP1. The J gene is absent in TCRdb and was assigned here via DNA matching to germline. The CDR3 has 14 amino acids. Losses at the gene ends were 0 bases for V and 3 bases for J; bases not matched to a gene: 1. Per germline, CDR1 EGSNGY and CDR2 YDSYNSKV. CDR3 bases: TGTGCCACCTGGGACGGGCCCACTGGTTGGTTCAAGATATTT. It translates to CATWDGPTGWFKIF.

This clone ranks as medium-sized. V gene TRGV3 combines with J gene TRGJ1 or TRGJ2. The J gene was missing in TCRdb and was found by matching the end of the DNA to germline. Germline loops: CDR1 VTNTFY, CDR2 YDVSTARD (reference sequence). This CDR3 region has 14 residues. The V segment lost 5 bases and the J segment 2 bases; nucleotides outside the gene matches: 9. CDR3 sequence: CATWATPHYYKKLF. The DNA of the CDR3 is TGTGCCACCTGGGCCACACCCCATTATTATAAGAAACTCTTT.

By its share, this clone is medium-sized. The chain combines TRGV4 with TRGJ1 or TRGJ2. The J gene was not available in TCRdb and was assigned here by matching the DNA to germline segments. Germline values: CDR1 EGSTGY, CDR2 YDSYTSSV. Losses at the gene ends were 3 bases for V and 12 bases for J; bases not matched to a gene: 5. The CDR3 has 10 residues. CDR3 DNA sequence: TGTGCCACCTGGGATTTCGGGAAACTCTTT. It translates to CATWDFGKLF.

This clone was counted at least ten times. The chain carries TRGV5 and TRGJ1 or TRGJ2. The J gene is absent in TCRdb and was assigned here via DNA matching to germline. V dropped 7 bases and J dropped 5; count of bases not matched to a gene: 11. CDR1 and CDR2 from the germline V gene are VINAFY and YDVSNSKD. This CDR3 spans 13 amino acids. CDR3 amino acids: CATCHLSDYKKLF. In nucleotides, the CDR3 is TGTGCCACCTGTCACCTTAGCGATTATAAGAAACTCTTT.

By proportion, this clone is medium-sized (0.01 to 0.1%). CDR3 sequence (DNA): TGTGCCACCTGGGACAGGCCCGGTTATAAGAAACTCTTT. Its protein product is CATWDRPGYKKLF. The gene calls are TRGV5 and TRGJ1 or TRGJ2. The J gene was not available in TCRdb and was assigned here by matching the DNA to germline segments. The V and J ends lost 0 bases and 6 bases, in that order; junction bases with no gene match: 5. Germline assignment: CDR1 VINAFY and CDR2 YDVSNSKD. This CDR3 is 13 amino acids long.

Sample share makes this clone medium-sized (0.01 to 0.1%). V is TRGV11 and J is TRGJ1 or TRGJ2. No J gene was available from TCRdb, and it was assigned here by a germline match of the DNA. TRGV11 qualifies as an ORF whose function is uncertain. With 0 bases clipped from V and 0 bases from J, the junction kept 5 bases outside the gene matches. The CDR3 has 16 residues. DNA for the CDR3: TGTGCCTGCTGGATTAGGCACGAGGGGAATTATTATAAGAAACTCTTT. Its translation is CACWIRHEGNYYKKLF.

This clone counts as medium-sized. The chain uses TRGV2 and TRGJ1 or TRGJ2. The J gene is absent in TCRdb and was assigned here via DNA matching to germline. CDR3 size: 13 residues. The V segment lost 5 bases and the J segment 8 bases; nucleotides outside the gene matches: 12. The germline CDR1 and CDR2 sequences are EGSNGY and YDSYNSKV. The CDR3 region is CATWVDISNKKLF. The DNA of the CDR3 is TGTGCCACCTGGGTCGACATTTCAAATAAGAAACTCTTT.